A single sample gave rise to the 28 T cell receptor beta chains below, sequenced in a study of blood T cells in healthy people across ages. A sample-barcoded 5' primer and a J-beta primer mix were used in a second PCR of roughly 6 to 11 cycles. TCRdb reprocessed the 5' RACE reads via MiXCR and lists one record per CDR3 protein. The repertoire holds about 640,000 distinct CDR3 sequences, with roughly two fifths as singletons. The sequenced sample consisted of blood. The receptors were sampled from a man older than 75 in good health.

This chain links TRBV12-3 or TRBV12-4 with TRBJ2-3, with 9 bases aligning to TRBD2. J was trimmed by 6 bases and V by 2 bases; bases with no gene match: 9. This CDR3 is built from 16 residues. In DNA, the CDR3 is TGTGCCAGCAGTTTAAGGGGACTAGCCCTCCCGGATACGCAGTATTTT. This gives the protein CASSLRGLALPDTQYF.

J is TRBJ2-7 and V is TRBV6-1; TRBD2 matches at 10 bases. The assigned J gene may be wrong: the sequence end matches TRBJ2-5 better. Germline loops: CDR1 MNHNS, CDR2 SASEGT. The CDR3 sequence is 13 residues long. The CDR3 DNA reads TGTGCCAGCAGAGCGGGAGGGTTGGAGACCCAGTACTTC. It translates to CASRAGGLETQYF.

This clonotype was counted ten times or more. J is TRBJ2-7 and V is TRBV29-1; TRBD2 aligns across 8 bases. Germline values: CDR1 SQVTM, CDR2 ANQGSEA. This CDR3 has 14 amino acids. J was trimmed by 4 bases and V by 8 bases; bases with no gene match: 13. The CDR3 DNA follows: TGCAGCATACGCCCAACTAGCGGTCCTTACGAGCAGTACTTC. Amino acid sequence: CSIRPTSGPYEQYF.

This clonotype was seen more than once but under ten times. The V and J genes are TRBV25-1 and TRBJ1-2, with D possibly TRBD1 on 5 matching bases. Germline CDR1 MGHDK, CDR2 SYGVNS. Trimming took off 6 bases at V and 5 bases at J, with 13 bases between the two ends. CDR3 length equals 13 residues. The CDR3 reads CASRATPGYGYTF. CDR3 nucleotides: TGTGCCAGCAGGGCGACCCCAGGGTATGGCTACACCTTC.

This clonotype was recorded a few times. The genes are TRBV3-1 and TRBJ2-5; TRBD2 matches at 8 bases. CDR1 and CDR2 (germline): LGHDT, YNNKEL (reference sequence). The V gene end was trimmed by 7 bases and the J gene end by 5 bases; junction bases not matched to a gene: 12. The CDR3 is 15 amino acids. The CDR3 sequence is CASIISGRGKETQYF. CDR3 bases: TGTGCCAGCATAATATCCGGGAGGGGAAAGGAGACCCAGTACTTC.

The CDR3 bases are TGTGCCAGCAGCAATAGACAGGGGTACACTGAAGCTTTCTTT. Translating it yields CASSNRQGYTEAFF. The chain carries TRBV9 and TRBJ1-1; 8 nucleotides agree with TRBD1. The germline V gene encodes CDR1 SGDLS and CDR2 YYNGEE. Germline trimming cut 4 bases from V and 3 bases from J; bases unmatched to any gene: 5. This CDR3 has 14 residues.

The chain employs TRBV12-3 or TRBV12-4 and TRBJ1-6; D unclear. The CDR3 is 13 residues long. V was shortened by 3 bases and J by 6 bases, with 6 bases between the two germline ends. In DNA form, the CDR3 reads TGTGCCAGCAGTTTGGTTTTTAATTCACCCCTCCACTTT. Residues: CASSLVFNSPLHF.

The rearrangement uses TRBV7-2 and TRBJ2-5; D gene uncertain. The J call is in doubt because the DNA end fits TRBJ2-7 better. The CDR3 runs to 15 residues. The V gene's germline CDR1 is SGHTA and CDR2 FQGNSA. The CDR3 bases are TGTGCCAGCAGCTTAGTATCAGAAACCTCCTACGAGCAGTACTTC. Encoded protein: CASSLVSETSYEQYF.

The chain links TRBV10-2 to TRBJ2-1, with TRBD2 matching over 9 bases. The end of the DNA fits TRBJ2-7 better, so the J call may be wrong. The CDR3 extends over 15 amino acids. Per the germline V gene, CDR1 is WSHSY and CDR2 is SAAADI. CDR3 nucleotides: TGCGCCAGCAGCGATCAGGGACTAGCAGGCAATGAGCAGTACTTC. Translating it yields CASSDQGLAGNEQYF.

The CDR3, as DNA: TGCGCCAGCAGCTTGGGGTCCCGCGGCGGGGAGACCCAGTACTTC. Its protein product is CASSLGSRGGETQYF. The V call is TRBV5-1, the J call TRBJ2-5; the D gene is possibly TRBD2 (5 bases). Germline V gene data show CDR1 as SGHRS and CDR2 as YFSETQ. Deletions cut 0 bases from V and 5 bases from J, with 14 bases between. This CDR3 is 15 amino acids long.

The table lists this clonotype with many counts. The rearrangement uses TRBV29-1 and TRBJ2-5; D is possibly TRBD2 (6 bases). Trimming cost V 3 bases and J 4 bases, with 9 bases left between them. From germline, CDR1 is SQVTM and CDR2 ANQGSEA. This CDR3 has 12 residues. The CDR3, as DNA: TGCAGCGTTGAGGACGGGGGAGAGACCCAGTACTTC. This translates into CSVEDGGETQYF.

On this clonotype: Possible read error: a much larger clone is one base away. The chain carries TRBV18 and TRBJ2-7; 8 positions agree with TRBD2. This CDR3 has 14 residues. The V gene's germline CDR1 is KGHSH and CDR2 LQKENI. The trim removed 7 bases at V and 7 bases at J, leaving 12 bases unmatched. CDR3 DNA: TGTGCCAGCTTGACGGGGGGGAGATCTGAAGAGCAGTACTTC. It is translated as CASLTGGRSEEQYF.

J is TRBJ2-7 and V is TRBV7-9, with a possible D match to TRBD1 (5 bases). Trimming shortened V by 5 bases and J by 0 bases, and 11 bases separated the two germline ends. The CDR3 covers 14 residues. Germline V gene sequence: CDR1 SEHNR, CDR2 FQNEAQ (reference sequence). DNA of the CDR3: TGTGCCAGCAGCACTCGACAGAGCTCCTACGAGCAGTACTTC. It translates to CASSTRQSSYEQYF.

This clonotype was counted between two and nine times. This rearrangement joins TRBV9 to TRBJ2-3, with no clear D. Germline V lookup: CDR1 SGDLS, CDR2 YYNGEE. Deletions cut 0 bases from V and 0 bases from J, with 8 bases between. CDR3 length equals 15 residues. For the CDR3, the DNA is TGTGCCAGCAGCGTAGTTCAGCTAAGCACAGATACGCAGTATTTT. Translating it yields CASSVVQLSTDTQYF.

Points on this clonotype: Given a much more abundant clone one base away, this may be a read error. The V call is TRBV11-2, the J call TRBJ1-2, with a tentative D call TRBD1 (6 bases). The CDR3 loop spans 17 amino acids. Germline V lookup: CDR1 SGHAT, CDR2 FQNNGV. Trimming left V 1 base short and J 8 bases short, with 23 bases between. The CDR3 DNA is TGTGCCAGCAGCTTAGCTGTTCGGGTTTCGGGGGCGGCGGGCTACACCTTC. This sequence encodes CASSLAVRVSGAAGYTF.

The rearrangement links TRBV30 to TRBJ2-7, with 9 bases fitting TRBD1. The CDR3 totals 13 residues. V was pared by 3 bases and J by 7 bases, with 7 bases of the junction left unmatched. Germline V lookup: CDR1 GTSNPN, CDR2 SVGIG (reference sequence). The CDR3 nucleotides are TGTGCCTGGAGCCCTGGGACAGGGCGGGAGCAGTACTTC. Translating gives CAWSPGTGREQYF. Variable domain in full (rest from reference TRBV30 and TRBJ2-7): SQTIHQWPATLVQPVGSPLSLECTVEGTSNPNLYWYRQAAGRGLQLLFYSVGIGQISSEVPQNLSASRPQDRQFILSSKKLLLSDSGFYLCAWSPGTGREQYFGPGTRLTVT.

This chain uses TRBV6-5 with TRBJ1-2, with a tentative D call TRBD1 (5 bases). This CDR3 has 14 residues. The germline V and J ends were trimmed by 6 bases and 2 bases, with 13 bases remaining between them. Germline CDR1 is MNHEY and CDR2 is SVGAGI. The CDR3 loop reads CASRPLTDNYGYTF. CDR3 DNA: TGTGCCAGCAGGCCCTTGACAGACAACTATGGCTACACCTTC.

The sample holds a few counts of this clonotype. V usage is TRBV7-6 and J usage is TRBJ2-1; 9 nucleotides align to TRBD1. Germline-derived CDR1 and CDR2 are SGHVS and FNYEAQ. The J segment lost 9 bases and the V segment lost 6 bases, leaving 6 bases of the junction unmatched. This CDR3 spans 13 amino acids. CDR3 nucleotide sequence: TGTGCCAGCAGAAATGGACAGGGGACTGAGCAGTTCTTC. Protein sequence: CASRNGQGTEQFF. Drawing the rest from reference TRBV7-6 and TRBJ2-1, the complete variable domain is GAGVSQSPRYKVTKRGQDVALRCDPISGHVSLYWYRQALGQGPEFLTYFNYEAQQDKSGLPNDRFSAERPEGSISTLTIQRTEQRDSAMYRCASRNGQGTEQFFGPGTRLTVL.

This clonotype was picked up a small number of times. The V gene is TRBV18, the J gene TRBJ1-3, with a tentative D call TRBD1 (6 bases). CDR1 and CDR2 from the germline V gene are KGHSH and LQKENI. This CDR3 spans 15 amino acids. V was clipped by 2 bases and J by 2 bases, with 10 bases between them. CDR3 sequence: CASSPSRGPGNTIYF. The CDR3 DNA sequence: TGTGCCAGCTCACCAAGCAGGGGACCTGGAAACACCATATATTTT.

This chain joins TRBV5-1 and TRBJ2-1; D is possibly TRBD1 (6 bases). There are 15 residues in the CDR3. Germline-derived CDR1 and CDR2 are SGHRS and YFSETQ. V lost 4 bases to trimming and J lost 4 bases, with 15 bases between them. The CDR3 DNA sequence: TGCGCCAGCAGCCAGGCCTCAAGGGGGTACAATGAGCAGTTCTTC. Protein: CASSQASRGYNEQFF.

This clonotype was counted ten times or more. The chain uses TRBV7-3 and TRBJ2-3; D uncertain. Germline assignment: CDR1 SGHTA and CDR2 FQGTGA. Deletions cut 3 bases from V and 2 bases from J, with 6 bases between. This CDR3 is 13 amino acids long. The CDR3 nucleotides read TGTGCCAGCAGCTTTCAAGCCACAGATACGCAGTATTTT. Amino acid sequence: CASSFQATDTQYF.

This clonotype was observed a few times. One end of the junction does not line up with germline, which may come from a read error. The J gene is TRBJ2-3, the V gene TRBV5-1; D is possibly TRBD1 (6 bases). The CDR3 contains 14 residues. Germline CDR1 is SGHRS and CDR2 is YFSETQ. CDR3 amino acids: CASSLAQGEDTQYF. CDR3 DNA: TGCGCCAGCAGTTTGGCACAGGGTGAAGATACGCAGTATTTT.

This chain joins TRBV11-2 and TRBJ2-5, with no clear D. The CDR3 spans 15 residues. The germline V and J ends were trimmed by 3 bases and 5 bases, with 16 bases remaining between them. Germline V gene lookup returns CDR1 SGHAT and CDR2 FQNNGV. CDR3 nucleotide sequence: TGTGCCAGCAGCTTCCTAGAAGGGCCAAGGGAGACCCAGTACTTC. Its translation: CASSFLEGPRETQYF.

There are many counts of this clonotype. CDR3 sequence reads: CASSPGQGRTTEAFF. The DNA for the CDR3 is TGTGCCAGCAGCCCTGGACAGGGAAGGACCACTGAAGCTTTCTTT. The chain couples TRBV13 to TRBJ1-1; 8 nucleotides match TRBD1. CDR1 and CDR2 (germline): PRHDT, FYEKMQ (reference sequence). CDR3 length equals 15 residues. V lost 5 bases and J lost 4; bases outside the gene matches: 9.

V gene TRBV29-1 combines with J gene TRBJ2-1; D call uncertain. CDR1 is SQVTM, CDR2 ANQGSEA, per germline. The CDR3 spans 11 residues. V was pared by 7 bases and J by 7 bases, with 11 bases between. CDR3 coding DNA: TGCAGCGCCCTTTTGTTGAATGAGCAGTTCTTC. It specifies CSALLLNEQFF.

In this sample, this clonotype turned up many times. The rearrangement joins TRBV6-2 or TRBV6-3 to TRBJ2-7; 14 bases align to TRBD2. The CDR3 totals 14 residues. The germline V gene encodes CDR1 MNHEY and CDR2 SVGEGT. V trimming: 6 bases; J trimming: 5 bases; junction bases outside the gene matches: 3. The CDR3 spells CASSWGLAGDEQYF. DNA of the CDR3: TGTGCCAGCAGCTGGGGACTAGCGGGAGACGAGCAGTACTTC.

This clonotype has only a few counts. The chain uses TRBV4-2 and TRBJ2-5; no reliable D call. The CDR3 runs 13 residues. Germline CDR1 and CDR2: LGHNA and YNFKEQ. V was clipped by 0 bases and J by 5 bases, with 7 bases between them. The CDR3 nucleotides are TGTGCCAGCAGCCAAGATTGGAGCGAGACCCAGTACTTC. Protein product: CASSQDWSETQYF.

The chain couples TRBV28 to TRBJ2-5, with a weak D call TRBD1 (6 bases). This CDR3 contains 15 residues. CDR1 and CDR2 (germline): MDHEN, SYDVKM. Trimming stripped 3 bases from V and 11 bases from J, with 22 bases between. The CDR3 DNA follows: TGTGCCAGCAGTTTGGGAGTCCAAGTCGAGGGGGAGCAGTACTTC. Amino acid sequence: CASSLGVQVEGEQYF.